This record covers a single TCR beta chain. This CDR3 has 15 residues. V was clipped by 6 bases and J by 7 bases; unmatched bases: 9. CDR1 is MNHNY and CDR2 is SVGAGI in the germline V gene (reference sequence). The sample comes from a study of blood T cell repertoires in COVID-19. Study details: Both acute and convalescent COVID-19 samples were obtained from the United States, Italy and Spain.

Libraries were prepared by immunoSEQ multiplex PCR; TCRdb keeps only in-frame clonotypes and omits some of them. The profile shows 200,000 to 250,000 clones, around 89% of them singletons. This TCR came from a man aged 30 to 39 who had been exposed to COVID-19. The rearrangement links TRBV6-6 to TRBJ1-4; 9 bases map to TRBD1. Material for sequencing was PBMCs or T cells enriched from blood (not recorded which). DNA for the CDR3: TGTGCCAGCAGCCGCCCTGGGACAGGGATTGAAAAACTGTTTTTT. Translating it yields CASSRPGTGIEKLFF.